This is a list of T cell receptor beta chains from one sample in a study of blood T cell repertoires in COVID-19. Generated by immunoSEQ multiplex PCR, the TCRdb table keeps only in-frame clones and is missing some. The table has about 88,000 clones, about nine tenths seen once; the top ten hold roughly 15%. Sample: peripheral blood. Receptors originate from a male donor with acute or convalescent COVID-19. The CDR3 runs from the conserved cysteine through the conserved F or W. A D gene is named only where the DNA matches it firmly. Clone size appears in some rows only: once, few, many, or a class for an expanded clone.

j_gene: TRBJ1-1
v_gene: TRBV5-1
abundance: few
len: 16
d_gene: .
CDR3aa: CASSLAGALGYTEAFF
CDR3nt: TGCGCCAGCAGCTTGGCAGGGGCTTTAGGCTACACTGAAGCTTTCTTT

j_gene: TRBJ1-1
v_gene: TRBV11-1
abundance: .
len: 15
d_gene: TRBD1
CDR3aa: CASSLGTGGNTEAFF
CDR3nt: TGTGCCAGCAGCTTAGGCACAGGGGGAAATACTGAAGCTTTCTTT

j_gene: TRBJ2-2
v_gene: TRBV5-1
abundance: .
len: 18
d_gene: .
CDR3aa: CASSSISTGYSNTGELFF
CDR3nt: TGCGCCAGCAGCTCGATATCGACAGGTTACTCGAACACCGGGGAGCTGTTTTTT

j_gene: TRBJ1-5
v_gene: TRBV19
abundance: .
len: 18
d_gene: .
CDR3aa: CASSIRSGGGWSNQPQHF
CDR3nt: TGTGCCAGTAGTATAAGGAGCGGGGGCGGTTGGAGCAATCAGCCCCAGCATTTT

j_gene: TRBJ2-2
v_gene: TRBV18
abundance: .
len: 15
d_gene: .
CDR3aa: CASSPRPGDTGELFF
CDR3nt: TGTGCCAGCTCACCACGGCCAGGGGACACCGGGGAGCTGTTTTTT

j_gene: TRBJ2-3
v_gene: TRBV12-3/TRBV12-4
abundance: .
len: 13
d_gene: .
CDR3aa: CASSLAGGSPQYF
CDR3nt: TGTGCCAGCAGTTTAGCAGGAGGGTCTCCGCAGTATTTT

j_gene: TRBJ1-5
v_gene: TRBV7-2
abundance: .
len: 16
d_gene: TRBD1
CDR3aa: CASSFSGTGGDQPQHF
CDR3nt: TGTGCCAGCAGCTTCTCCGGGACAGGGGGCGATCAGCCCCAGCATTTT

j_gene: TRBJ2-1
v_gene: TRBV5-6
abundance: .
len: 13
d_gene: TRBD1
CDR3aa: CASSLRGQGEQFF
CDR3nt: TGTGCCAGCAGCCTCAGGGGGCAGGGTGAGCAGTTCTTC

j_gene: TRBJ1-6
v_gene: TRBV19
abundance: once
len: 13
d_gene: .
CDR3aa: CASRGGKDSPLHF
CDR3nt: TGTGCCTCCCGGGGGGGGAAGGATTCACCCCTCCACTTT

j_gene: TRBJ2-6
v_gene: TRBV30
abundance: few
len: 16
d_gene: .
CDR3aa: CAGGFRALSGANVLTF
CDR3nt: TGTGCCGGAGGGTTCAGGGCCCTCTCTGGGGCCAACGTCCTGACTTTC

j_gene: TRBJ1-2
v_gene: TRBV5-4
abundance: once
len: 13
d_gene: TRBD1
CDR3aa: CASNQGTGERYTF
CDR3nt: TGTGCCAGCAACCAAGGGACAGGGGAACGTTACACCTTC

j_gene: TRBJ1-2
v_gene: TRBV5-4
abundance: .
len: 16
d_gene: TRBD1
CDR3aa: CASSGIDRGTNYGYTF
CDR3nt: TGTGCCAGCAGCGGGATAGACAGGGGAACTAACTATGGCTACACCTTC

j_gene: TRBJ1-3
v_gene: TRBV2
abundance: .
len: 14
d_gene: .
CDR3aa: CASSRQVAGNTIYF
CDR3nt: TGTGCCAGCAGCCGACAGGTGGCCGGAAACACCATATATTTT

j_gene: TRBJ2-1
v_gene: TRBV10-3
abundance: .
len: 12
d_gene: .
CDR3aa: CAISESDNEQFF
CDR3nt: TGTGCCATCAGTGAATCCGACAATGAGCAGTTCTTC

j_gene: TRBJ1-1
v_gene: TRBV6-5
abundance: .
len: 13
d_gene: .
CDR3aa: CASRGDSPRGAFF
CDR3nt: TGTGCCAGCAGGGGGGACTCCCCGAGGGGAGCTTTCTTT

j_gene: TRBJ1-5
v_gene: TRBV28
abundance: few
len: 14
d_gene: .
CDR3aa: CASSSTKGSFAQHF
CDR3nt: TGTGCCAGCAGTTCCACTAAGGGGTCGTTCGCCCAGCATTTT

j_gene: TRBJ1-5
v_gene: TRBV27
abundance: .
len: 15
d_gene: .
CDR3aa: CASSPLTGSNQPQHF
CDR3nt: TGTGCCAGCAGTCCTCTAACAGGGTCCAATCAGCCCCAGCATTTT

j_gene: TRBJ2-2
v_gene: TRBV5-4
abundance: .
len: 17
d_gene: TRBD1
CDR3aa: CASSPGTGGHGGGELFF
CDR3nt: TGTGCCAGCAGCCCTGGGACAGGCGGCCATGGGGGCGGGGAGCTGTTTTTT

j_gene: TRBJ2-1
v_gene: TRBV11-2
abundance: .
len: 16
d_gene: TRBD2
CDR3aa: CASSRTTSGGWNEQFF
CDR3nt: TGTGCCAGCAGCAGGACGACTAGCGGGGGGTGGAATGAGCAGTTCTTC

j_gene: TRBJ1-5
v_gene: TRBV5-5
abundance: .
len: 14
d_gene: .
CDR3aa: CASSFSLFNQPQHF
CDR3nt: TGTGCCAGCAGCTTTTCTCTTTTCAATCAGCCCCAGCATTTT

j_gene: TRBJ1-2
v_gene: TRBV9
abundance: .
len: 18
d_gene: TRBD1
CDR3aa: CASSAHPPKTGDLYGYTF
CDR3nt: TGTGCCAGCAGCGCCCACCCCCCGAAGACAGGGGACCTCTATGGCTACACCTTC

j_gene: TRBJ2-1
v_gene: TRBV6-6
abundance: .
len: 15
d_gene: TRBD2
CDR3aa: CASSYTSGGRNEQFF
CDR3nt: TGTGCCAGCAGTTACACTAGCGGGGGACGGAATGAGCAGTTCTTC

j_gene: TRBJ2-7
v_gene: TRBV11-2
abundance: medium-sized
len: 12
d_gene: .
CDR3aa: CASSPLASEQYF
CDR3nt: TGTGCCAGCAGCCCCCTTGCGAGCGAGCAGTACTTC

j_gene: TRBJ1-6
v_gene: TRBV5-1
abundance: .
len: 16
d_gene: TRBD1
CDR3aa: CASSSGQGAYNSPLHF
CDR3nt: TGCGCCAGCAGCTCGGGACAGGGGGCCTATAATTCACCCCTCCACTTT

j_gene: TRBJ2-3
v_gene: TRBV7-2
abundance: .
len: 16
d_gene: TRBD2
CDR3aa: CASSLSPSGGTDTQYF
CDR3nt: TGTGCCAGCAGCTTAAGTCCTAGCGGGGGCACAGATACGCAGTATTTT

j_gene: TRBJ1-2
v_gene: TRBV3-1/TRBV3-2
abundance: few
len: 16
d_gene: TRBD1
CDR3aa: CASSQIGTGLFYGYTF
CDR3nt: TGTGCCAGCAGCCAAATCGGGACAGGGCTTTTCTATGGCTACACCTTC

j_gene: TRBJ2-1
v_gene: TRBV9
abundance: .
len: 15
d_gene: TRBD2
CDR3aa: CASSVSSGGNNEQFF
CDR3nt: TGTGCCAGCAGCGTTTCTAGCGGGGGGAACAATGAGCAGTTCTTC

j_gene: TRBJ2-7
v_gene: TRBV11-3
abundance: .
len: 15
d_gene: .
CDR3aa: CASSLDQGPNYEQYF
CDR3nt: TGTGCCAGCAGCTTAGACCAGGGGCCGAACTACGAGCAGTACTTC

j_gene: TRBJ2-1
v_gene: TRBV18
abundance: .
len: 14
d_gene: TRBD2
CDR3aa: CASSPLAGGGEQFF
CDR3nt: TGTGCCAGCTCCCCACTAGCGGGGGGGGGTGAGCAGTTCTTC

j_gene: TRBJ2-3
v_gene: TRBV30
abundance: .
len: 13
d_gene: .
CDR3aa: CAWGQVGTDTQYF
CDR3nt: TGTGCCTGGGGGCAGGTTGGCACAGATACGCAGTATTTT

j_gene: TRBJ2-6
v_gene: TRBV6-2/TRBV6-3
abundance: .
len: 15
d_gene: TRBD1
CDR3aa: CASSLQGAGANVLTF
CDR3nt: TGTGCCAGCAGTTTACAGGGGGCTGGGGCCAACGTCCTGACTTTC

j_gene: TRBJ1-4
v_gene: TRBV5-1
abundance: .
len: 14
d_gene: TRBD1
CDR3aa: CASSLTGGTEKLFF
CDR3nt: TGCGCCAGCAGCTTGACAGGGGGCACGGAAAAACTGTTTTTT

j_gene: TRBJ2-2
v_gene: TRBV30
abundance: .
len: 12
d_gene: .
CDR3aa: CAWSLNSGELFF
CDR3nt: TGTGCCTGGAGCCTAAATTCCGGGGAGCTGTTTTTT

j_gene: TRBJ1-1
v_gene: TRBV29-1
abundance: .
len: 14
d_gene: TRBD1
CDR3aa: CSAGGGTGKNEAFF
CDR3nt: TGCAGCGCTGGAGGCGGGACAGGGAAAAATGAAGCTTTCTTT

j_gene: TRBJ1-5
v_gene: TRBV19
abundance: .
len: 15
d_gene: TRBD1
CDR3aa: CASNSGTGGYQPQHF
CDR3nt: TGTGCCAGTAATTCCGGGACAGGGGGCTATCAGCCCCAGCATTTT

j_gene: TRBJ1-1
v_gene: TRBV6-5
abundance: .
len: 10
d_gene: .
CDR3aa: CASYGSEAFF
CDR3nt: TGTGCCAGCTACGGGTCTGAAGCTTTCTTT

j_gene: TRBJ2-3
v_gene: TRBV19
abundance: .
len: 14
d_gene: .
CDR3aa: CASTPQEGTDTQYF
CDR3nt: TGTGCCAGTACCCCTCAGGAGGGCACAGATACGCAGTATTTT

j_gene: TRBJ1-2
v_gene: TRBV3-1/TRBV3-2
abundance: .
len: 14
d_gene: .
CDR3aa: CASSQGGINYGYTF
CDR3nt: TGTGCCAGCAGCCAGGGGGGGATAAACTATGGCTACACCTTC

j_gene: TRBJ2-3
v_gene: TRBV5-1
abundance: .
len: 13
d_gene: .
CDR3aa: CASSLGGADTQYF
CDR3nt: TGCGCCAGCAGCTTGGGAGGTGCAGATACGCAGTATTTT

j_gene: TRBJ2-2
v_gene: TRBV5-1
abundance: .
len: 16
d_gene: .
CDR3aa: CASSPRQGGTTGELFF
CDR3nt: TGCGCCAGCAGCCCCCGACAGGGAGGTACCACCGGGGAGCTGTTTTTT